The 14 T cell receptor beta chains reported below all come from one sample, sequenced in a study of T cells after yellow fever vaccination. Each CDR3 protein is one row after TCRdb ran MiXCR on the 5' RACE reads. This table has 450,000 to 600,000 distinct CDR3 sequences, 17% appearing once. Sequencing used PBMCs, obtained 5 to 6 days after the first yellow fever vaccination. These TCRs come from a man younger than 35 who received the YFV17D yellow fever vaccine.

CDR3 region: CASRGSGSSTDTQYF. CDR3 DNA sequence: TGTGCCAGCAGAGGAAGCGGATCTAGCACAGATACGCAGTATTTT. This chain uses TRBV11-2 with TRBJ2-3; a weak D match, TRBD2 (5 bases). The V end lost 6 bases, the J end lost 0 bases, and 13 bases lay between the germline ends. Germline loops: CDR1 SGHAT, CDR2 FQNNGV. CDR3 length: 15 amino acids.

This clonotype appeared a few times. The chain is built from TRBV11-2 and TRBJ1-1; D call uncertain. The CDR3 is made up of 14 amino acids. V lost 4 bases, J lost 1 base, and 10 bases lay in between. Per germline, CDR1 SGHAT and CDR2 FQNNGV. In nucleotides, the CDR3 is TGTGCCAGCAGCTCGCTGCTGGAGAACACTGAAGCTTTCTTT. It codes for CASSSLLENTEAFF.

This clonotype has a handful of counts. The CDR3 DNA is TGTGCCAGCAGTCAGAATGAAGCTTTCTTT. Its protein product is CASSQNEAFF. The genes are TRBV6-6 and TRBJ1-1; D not certain. Germline CDR1 MNHNY, CDR2 SVGAGI (reference sequence). There are 10 residues in the CDR3. V lost 5 bases to trimming and J lost 7 bases, with 5 bases between them.

J is TRBJ1-2 and V is TRBV5-1; 8 bases match TRBD1. The germline V gene encodes CDR1 SGHRS and CDR2 YFSETQ. Unmatched junction bases numbered 4, after V lost 2 bases and J lost 4 bases. The CDR3 sequence is 14 residues long. The CDR3 DNA is TGCGCCAGCAGCTTTCCGGGACAGGTCTATGGCTACACCTTC. Amino acid sequence: CASSFPGQVYGYTF. Looking up the rest from reference TRBV5-1 and TRBJ1-2 gives the full variable domain: KAGVTQTPRYLIKTRGQQVTLSCSPISGHRSVSWYQQTPGQGLQFLFEYFSETQRNKGNFPGRFSGRQFSNSRSEMNVSTLELGDSALYLCASSFPGQVYGYTFGSGTRLTVV.

This chain connects TRBV7-9 to TRBJ2-2, with D uncertain. The CDR3 totals 16 residues. The V end was cut by 5 bases, the J end by 1 base, with 14 bases between. Germline CDR1 and CDR2: SEHNR and FQNEAQ (reference sequence). CDR3 bases: TGTGCCAGCAGCCCACCCTCCTCCGGGAACACCGGGGAGCTGTTTTTT. Translated, it gives CASSPPSSGNTGELFF.

This clonotype was observed a few times. This chain connects TRBV12-3 or TRBV12-4 to TRBJ2-1; D is undetermined. Trimming removed 10 bases from V and 7 bases from J, with 20 bases in between. CDR3 length equals 14 residues. CDR3 nucleotide sequence: TGTGCCATCGCCCGGGTACTCCTAGGAAATGAGCAGTTCTTC. This translates into CAIARVLLGNEQFF.

The chain is built from TRBV15 and TRBJ1-4; weak D call: TRBD1 (6 bases). Germline CDR1 is LNHNV and CDR2 is YYDKDF (reference sequence). This CDR3 spans 13 amino acids. Trimming removed 8 bases from V and 8 bases from J, with 15 bases in between. CDR3 sequence reads: CATRGGRREKLFF. CDR3 sequence (DNA): TGTGCCACCCGGGGGGGGCGGAGAGAAAAACTGTTTTTT.

The V and J genes are TRBV12-3 or TRBV12-4 and TRBJ1-4; D is unclear. Trimming cost V 2 bases and J 4 bases, with 8 bases left between them. This CDR3 is 14 amino acids long. The CDR3 DNA reads TGTGCCAGCAGTTTACAGGCGATTAATGAAAAACTGTTTTTT. Translated, it gives CASSLQAINEKLFF.

This chain links TRBV15 with TRBJ2-2; 10 bases line up with TRBD2. CDR3 length equals 20 residues. The junction had 10 bases not matched to a gene; V was cut back by 0 bases and J by 0 bases. The germline CDR1 and CDR2 sequences are LNHNV and YYDKDF (reference sequence). The CDR3 protein is CATSRDSLAGVKANTGELFF. The CDR3 coding sequence is TGTGCCACCAGCAGAGATAGCCTAGCGGGGGTGAAGGCGAACACCGGGGAGCTGTTTTTT.

The CDR3: CASSFKAGGLYEQYV. The CDR3 DNA reads TGTGCCAGCAGTTTTAAGGCAGGGGGACTCTACGAGCAGTACGTC. The chain combines TRBV27 with TRBJ2-7; possibly TRBD1 for D (7 bases). Germline assignment: CDR1 MNHEY and CDR2 SMNVEV (reference sequence). The CDR3 is made up of 15 amino acids. V gave up 3 bases and J gave up 3 bases, with 15 bases separating them.

The V gene is TRBV5-1, the J gene TRBJ2-2; D is uncertain. Germline values: CDR1 SGHRS, CDR2 YFSETQ. This CDR3 has 14 residues. The V and J ends lost 2 bases and 2 bases respectively, with 7 bases between them. The CDR3 nucleotides are TGCGCCAGCAGCTTTCCAGCTAACACCGGGGAGCTGTTTTTT. This encodes CASSFPANTGELFF.

This chain connects TRBV3-1 to TRBJ2-3; D is unclear. This CDR3 is built from 17 residues. The germline V gene has CDR1 LGHDT and CDR2 YNNKEL (reference sequence). The V end was cut by 1 base, the J end by 0 bases, with 14 bases between. The CDR3 coding sequence is TGTGCCAGCAGCCAAGGGCGCGGCAGCTTGAGCACAGATACGCAGTATTTT. It translates to CASSQGRGSLSTDTQYF.

The chain links TRBV5-1 to TRBJ1-5; possibly TRBD1 for D (5 bases). The CDR3 is 13 residues long. Trimming stripped 5 bases from V and 6 bases from J, with 12 bases between. Germline V gene lookup returns CDR1 SGHRS and CDR2 YFSETQ. The CDR3 loop is CASSVVGPQPQHF. The CDR3 coding sequence is TGCGCCAGCAGTGTGGTGGGGCCTCAGCCCCAGCATTTT.

This clonotype was observed many times. The V and J genes are TRBV12-3 or TRBV12-4 and TRBJ1-2, with TRBD1 matching over 8 bases. V lost 5 bases, J lost 5 bases, and 4 bases stayed unmatched. There are 13 residues in the CDR3. The CDR3 here is CASSEGQGYGYTF. In DNA form, the CDR3 reads TGTGCCAGCAGTGAAGGACAGGGTTATGGCTACACCTTC.